Presented here are 21 T cell receptor beta chains from one specimen sequenced in a study of Graves' ophthalmopathy and Graves' hyperthyroidism. RNA transcripts served as template for amplifying TCR beta CDR3 sequences. First-round RT-PCR relied on HTBI primers, and a second-round multiplex PCR came next. TCRdb reanalysed the multiplex PCR reads using MiXCR and keeps one entry per CDR3 protein. In the table there are roughly 610,000 distinct CDR3 sequences, over 20% of which are singletons. Material for sequencing was peripheral blood. The source is a woman under 30 with stable Graves' hyperthyroidism. Some clones in this sample may be carry-over from other donors' samples.

This clonotype was found a few times. The chain couples TRBV30 to TRBJ2-7; D remains ambiguous. CDR1 and CDR2 from the germline V gene are GTSNPN and SVGIG (reference sequence). Trimming stripped 5 bases from V and 3 bases from J, with 14 bases between. The CDR3 spans 13 residues. The CDR3 region is CAWGVGFDYEQYF. CDR3 DNA: TGTGCCTGGGGGGTGGGTTTTGACTACGAGCAGTACTTC.

The chain joins TRBV4-1 to TRBJ1-6, with D unresolved. The V end was cut by 0 bases, the J end by 9 bases, with 6 bases between. This CDR3 spans 13 amino acids. Germline loops: CDR1 MGHRA, CDR2 YSYEKL. The CDR3 protein is CASSQEGLSPLHF. The CDR3, as DNA: TGCGCCAGCAGCCAAGAGGGTCTTTCACCCCTCCACTTT.

This clonotype has a count of ten or more. The genes are TRBV29-1 and TRBJ2-5; the match to TRBD2 covers 8 bases. Trimming removed 3 bases from V and 5 bases from J; junction bases left unmatched: 5. Germline V lookup: CDR1 SQVTM, CDR2 ANQGSEA. The CDR3 contains 13 residues. The CDR3: CSVDAGGGETQYF. Written as DNA, the CDR3 is TGCAGCGTTGACGCGGGAGGTGGGGAGACCCAGTACTTC.

This clonotype was recorded at least ten times. The chain has TRBV10-1 and TRBJ1-2; the match to TRBD1 covers 10 bases. V gave up 5 bases and J gave up 7 bases; unmatched junction bases: 4. This CDR3 spans 13 amino acids. The germline gives CDR1 WNHNN, CDR2 SYGVQD (reference sequence). The CDR3 reads CASSPGQGGGYTF. DNA for the CDR3: TGCGCCAGCAGTCCCGGACAGGGGGGTGGCTACACCTTC.

This clonotype has a count of ten or more. V gene TRBV4-1 combines with J gene TRBJ1-2; D possibly corresponds to TRBD1 (6 bases). Germline V lookup: CDR1 MGHRA, CDR2 YSYEKL. V shed 1 base and J shed 2 bases, with 8 bases lying between them. CDR3 size: 14 residues. Written as DNA, the CDR3 is TGCGCCAGCAGCCAAGCGGGGGCCAACTATGGCTACACCTTC. The encoded protein is CASSQAGANYGYTF.

There are many counts of this clonotype. The rearrangement uses TRBV11-2 and TRBJ2-7, with 10 bases lining up with TRBD2. CDR1 SGHAT and CDR2 FQNNGV come from the germline V gene. This CDR3 region has 16 residues. Trimming removed 5 bases from V and 3 bases from J; junction bases left unmatched: 10. CDR3 sequence reads: CASSQGRLAGDYEQYF. DNA for the CDR3: TGTGCCAGCAGCCAAGGGAGGCTAGCGGGAGACTACGAGCAGTACTTC.

Ten or more counts support this clonotype. The rearrangement uses TRBV6-1 and TRBJ1-2; TRBD1 matches 7 bases. The junction had 3 bases not matched to a gene; V was cut back by 7 bases and J by 4 bases. This CDR3 contains 12 residues. CDR1 is MNHNS, CDR2 SASEGT, per germline. The CDR3: CASKGTAYGYTF. As DNA, the CDR3 is TGTGCCAGCAAAGGGACAGCCTATGGCTACACCTTC.

This chain connects TRBV7-3 to TRBJ1-1; the D gene is possibly TRBD1 (6 bases). V was trimmed by 7 bases and J by 10 bases, leaving 16 bases between them. CDR1 is SGHTA, CDR2 FQGTGA, per germline. This CDR3 has 12 residues. As DNA, the CDR3 is TGTGCCAGCATCCGAAAGCGGGGGCCAGCTTTCTTT. This gives the protein CASIRKRGPAFF.

This clonotype has ten or more counts. The V gene is TRBV6-5, the J gene TRBJ1-6, with a possible D match to TRBD1 (6 bases). The CDR3 consists of 14 residues. Per the germline V gene, CDR1 is MNHEY and CDR2 is SVGAGI. The V gene lost 0 bases and the J gene lost 6 bases, with 6 bases spanning the gap. The chain's CDR3 is CASSYSGGNSPLHF. In nucleotides, the CDR3 is TGTGCCAGCAGTTACTCAGGGGGTAATTCACCCCTCCACTTT.

This chain uses TRBV28 with TRBJ2-2; no reliable D call. Germline CDR1 reads MDHEN; CDR2 reads SYDVKM. The CDR3 length is 16 residues. Deletions cut 1 base from V and 3 bases from J, with 12 bases between. DNA for the CDR3: TGTGCCAGCAGTTTATTCATGGGATCTGACACCGGGGAGCTGTTTTTT. Encoded protein: CASSLFMGSDTGELFF.

A single count supports this clonotype. This chain joins TRBV6-2 or TRBV6-3 and TRBJ1-2; D is unresolved. The V and J ends lost 6 bases and 6 bases respectively, with 11 bases between them. This CDR3 contains 12 residues. CDR1 and CDR2 (germline): MNHEY, SVGEGT. This chain's CDR3 is CASSHAGHGYTF. Written as DNA, the CDR3 is TGTGCCAGCAGCCACGCCGGACATGGCTACACCTTC.

A note on this clonotype: A read error is possible here, since a much larger clone lies one base away. This chain uses TRBV19 with TRBJ1-1; no definite D call. The CDR3 has 15 residues. The germline V gene has CDR1 LNHDA and CDR2 SQIVND (reference sequence). The DNA for the CDR3 is TGTGCCAGTAGTATCCCGTTGACTGAGAACACTGAAGCTTGCTTT. Its protein product is CASSIPLTENTEACF.

This clonotype has a count of ten or more. The rearrangement joins TRBV6-5 to TRBJ2-5, with 7 bases matching TRBD2. The V gene's germline CDR1 is MNHEY and CDR2 SVGAGI. V gave up 4 bases and J gave up 5 bases; unmatched junction bases: 10. The CDR3 runs 15 residues. The CDR3 loop is CASSFSSGTRETQYF. The CDR3 DNA sequence: TGTGCCAGCAGTTTTTCTAGCGGTACTCGTGAGACCCAGTACTTC.

A few counts support this clonotype. A far larger clone lies a single base away; this is likely a read error. The chain has TRBV11-1 and TRBJ2-5; D might be TRBD1 (6 bases). CDR3 length: 13 residues. CDR1 and CDR2 (germline): SGHAT, FQDESV (reference sequence). CDR3: CASSLRGGETKYF. The DNA of the CDR3 is TGTGCCAGCAGCTTACGAGGGGGAGAGACCAAGTACTTC.

This clonotype was detected many times. This chain links TRBV28 with TRBJ2-7; D may be TRBD1 or TRBD2 (5 bases each). The ends were cut back, 7 bases at V and 2 bases at J, with 15 bases in the middle. CDR1 MDHEN and CDR2 SYDVKM come from the germline V gene. This CDR3 contains 14 residues. The CDR3, as DNA: TGTGCCAGCAAACCATATGGGACCACCTACGAGCAGTACTTC. Translating gives CASKPYGTTYEQYF.

This clonotype was detected ten times or more. V usage is TRBV24-1 and J usage is TRBJ1-1; 7 nucleotides match TRBD1. The CDR3 loop spans 15 amino acids. Germline-derived CDR1 and CDR2 are KGHDR and SFDVKD. Trimming cost V 3 bases and J 5 bases; bases outside gene matches: 8. The CDR3 protein is CATSDPRTGRTEAFF. CDR3 bases: TGTGCCACCAGTGATCCGCGGACAGGCCGGACTGAAGCTTTCTTT.

In nucleotides, the CDR3 is TGTGCCAGCACTCAAATGGGGGGGCGTTTCTCTGGCTACACCTTC. Its translation: CASTQMGGRFSGYTF. The chain links TRBV28 to TRBJ1-2; D possibly corresponds to TRBD1 (6 bases). Germline assignment: CDR1 MDHEN and CDR2 SYDVKM. The CDR3 spans 15 residues. The ends were cut back, 7 bases at V and 7 bases at J, with 22 bases in the middle.

In this sample, this clonotype turned up many times. The chain carries TRBV19 and TRBJ1-1, with D maybe TRBD1 (6 bases). V was shortened by 0 bases and J by 5 bases, with 13 bases between the two germline ends. Germline CDR1 reads LNHDA; CDR2 reads SQIVND (reference sequence). The CDR3 loop spans 15 amino acids. DNA of the CDR3: TGTGCCAGTAGTATAGAAGGGGGACGACGGACTGAAGCTTTCTTT. Amino acids: CASSIEGGRRTEAFF.

This clonotype was found many times. The gene calls are TRBV20-1 and TRBJ2-7; possible D gene TRBD1, 5 bases. Per germline, CDR1 DFQATT and CDR2 SNEGSKA (reference sequence). With 1 base removed from V and 6 bases from J, the gap between germline ends came to 10 bases. The CDR3 loop spans 12 amino acids. Here the CDR3 reads CSARVQGSEQYF. Here the CDR3 DNA reads TGCAGTGCTAGAGTTCAGGGTTCCGAGCAGTACTTC.

A single count supports this clonotype. The chain recombines TRBV5-1 with TRBJ2-7; 7 bases match TRBD1. This CDR3 spans 14 amino acids. The germline gives CDR1 SGHRS, CDR2 YFSETQ. The trim removed 0 bases at V and 5 bases at J, leaving 5 bases unmatched. This CDR3 is CASSLDYRGDEQYF. The CDR3 bases are TGCGCCAGCAGCTTGGATTACAGGGGCGACGAGCAGTACTTC.

In this sample, this clonotype turned up many times. The rearrangement joins TRBV12-3 or TRBV12-4 to TRBJ1-4, with D perhaps matching TRBD1 (6 bases). The CDR3 runs to 12 residues. V dropped 4 bases and J dropped 15 bases, with 15 bases sitting between them. The CDR3 spells CASSYDRLLLFF. CDR3 DNA sequence: TGTGCCAGCAGTTACGACAGGCTCCTGTTGTTTTTT.